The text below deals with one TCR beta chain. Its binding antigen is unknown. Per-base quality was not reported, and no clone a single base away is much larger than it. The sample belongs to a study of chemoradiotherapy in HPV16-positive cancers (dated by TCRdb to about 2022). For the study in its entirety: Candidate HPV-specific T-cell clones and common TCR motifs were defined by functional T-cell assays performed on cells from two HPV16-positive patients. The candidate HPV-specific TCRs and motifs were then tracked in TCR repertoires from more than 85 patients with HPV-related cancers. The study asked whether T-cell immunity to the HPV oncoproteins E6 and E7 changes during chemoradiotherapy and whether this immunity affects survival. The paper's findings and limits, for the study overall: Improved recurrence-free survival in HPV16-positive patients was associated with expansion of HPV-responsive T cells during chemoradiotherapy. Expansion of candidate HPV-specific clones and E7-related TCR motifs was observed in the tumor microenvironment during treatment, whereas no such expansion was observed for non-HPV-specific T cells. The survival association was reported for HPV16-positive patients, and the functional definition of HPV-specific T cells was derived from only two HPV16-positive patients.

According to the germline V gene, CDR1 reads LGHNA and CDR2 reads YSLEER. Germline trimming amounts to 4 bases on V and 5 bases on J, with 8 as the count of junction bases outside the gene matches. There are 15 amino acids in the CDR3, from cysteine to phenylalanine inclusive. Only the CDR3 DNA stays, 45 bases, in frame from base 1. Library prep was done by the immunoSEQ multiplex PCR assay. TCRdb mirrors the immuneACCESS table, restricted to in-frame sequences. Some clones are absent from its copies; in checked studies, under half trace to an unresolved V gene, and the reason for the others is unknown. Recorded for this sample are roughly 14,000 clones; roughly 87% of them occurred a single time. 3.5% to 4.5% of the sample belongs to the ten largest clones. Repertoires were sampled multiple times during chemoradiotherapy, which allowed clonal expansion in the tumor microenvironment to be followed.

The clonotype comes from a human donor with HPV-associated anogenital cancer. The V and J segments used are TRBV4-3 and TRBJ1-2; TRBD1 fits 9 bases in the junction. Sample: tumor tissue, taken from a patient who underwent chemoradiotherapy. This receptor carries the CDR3 CASSPRTGAVYGYTF. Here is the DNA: TGCGCCAGCAGCCCCCGGACAGGGGCGGTGTATGGCTACACCTTC.